Listed below are T cell receptor beta chains from one sample, sequenced in a study of OX40 agonist ivuxolimab in advanced cancers. Produced via immunoSEQ multiplex PCR; TCRdb's table is partial and in-frame only. Among approximately 100,000 clones listed, 90% to 95% were seen once. The sequencing here drew on CD4+ or CD8+ T cells sorted from blood, taken in a trial of the OX40 agonist ivuxolimab. These receptors all stem from an adult with an advanced solid tumor such as melanoma, head and neck, liver or kidney cancer. CDR3s include the opening cysteine and the closing phenylalanine or tryptophan. D genes are given only for firm matches. Size is omitted from some rows. Given values are once, few, many or a class for expanded clones.

DNA	CDR3	size	V	D	J
TGCGCCAGCAGCCTGCAGGGGGCCGGTGAAAAACTGTTTTTT	CASSLQGAGEKLFF	.	TRBV5-1	TRBD1	TRBJ1-4
TGCGCCAGCAGCTTACGGGGGGGTAGCAATCAGCCCCAGCATTTT	CASSLRGGSNQPQHF	.	TRBV5-1	.	TRBJ1-5
TGTGCCAGCAGCTTAGGACAGGGGACAACCTACGAGCAGTACTTC	CASSLGQGTTYEQYF	.	TRBV7-6	TRBD1	TRBJ2-7
TGTGCCAGCAGTACCGCGGGGACATCGGGAATCCTTGGTGAGCAGTACTTC	CASSTAGTSGILGEQYF	few	TRBV27	.	TRBJ2-7
TGTGCCAGCAGCTTAGTCGGCGGGAGGGGTACAGATACGCAGTATTTT	CASSLVGGRGTDTQYF	.	TRBV11-2	TRBD2	TRBJ2-3
TGTGCCAGCAGTTACGACAGGGTCTCTGGAAACACCATATATTTT	CASSYDRVSGNTIYF	.	TRBV6-5	TRBD1	TRBJ1-3
TGCGCCAGCAGCTCCACGGGGGCTACTAACACCGGGGAGCTGTTTTTT	CASSSTGATNTGELFF	.	TRBV5-1	.	TRBJ2-2
TGTGCCAGTAGTATGGGGTTAAGAGGGGAGACCCAGTACTTC	CASSMGLRGETQYF	.	TRBV19	.	TRBJ2-5
TGCAGCGTTGATTGGACACGGCAAGAGACCCAGTACTTC	CSVDWTRQETQYF	.	TRBV29-1	.	TRBJ2-5
TGTGCCAGCAGCGTAGGGGTCGGGGAAGGCCCCTACGAGCAGTACTTC	CASSVGVGEGPYEQYF	.	TRBV9	.	TRBJ2-7
TGTGCCAGCAGTCCCTCCCCCAGCGCCAACAATGAGCAGTTCTTC	CASSPSPSANNEQFF	.	TRBV7-2	.	TRBJ2-1
TGTGCCATCAGTGGGGACGACCGTAAGGACAATGAGCAGTTCTTC	CAISGDDRKDNEQFF	.	TRBV10-3	.	TRBJ2-1
TGTGCCACCAGCACGTTCGGGTCAGTGGGGACTCAGCCCCAGCATTTT	CATSTFGSVGTQPQHF	.	TRBV15	.	TRBJ1-5
TGTGCCAGCTTAAGCGACAGGGGGAATTCACCCCTCCACTTT	CASLSDRGNSPLHF	.	TRBV7-9	TRBD1	TRBJ1-6
TGTGCCAGCTCACCCCGGGGCCTCCTTAGCACAGATACGCAGTATTTT	CASSPRGLLSTDTQYF	once	TRBV18	.	TRBJ2-3
TGTGCCAGCAGCCGCAGACAGGCTAGCGGGAGTTCCTACGAGCAGTACTTC	CASSRRQASGSSYEQYF	once	TRBV7-2	TRBD2	TRBJ2-7
TGCGCCAGCAGCTTGGTTGCCGGGGAGCTGTTTTTT	CASSLVAGELFF	.	TRBV5-1	.	TRBJ2-2
TGTGCCAGCTCACAAGGACAGGGTGGCCATGAGCAGTTCTTC	CASSQGQGGHEQFF	.	TRBV18	TRBD1	TRBJ2-1
TGTGCCAGCAGCGTAGGAACAGGACTAGAGACCCAGTACTTC	CASSVGTGLETQYF	.	TRBV9	.	TRBJ2-5
TGTGCCAGCAGTAGACAGGGGGAGAATCAGCCCCAGCATTTT	CASSRQGENQPQHF	.	TRBV2	TRBD1	TRBJ1-5
TGTGCCAGCAGCCCCTCAACTGAAGATACGCAGTATTTT	CASSPSTEDTQYF	.	TRBV11-3	.	TRBJ2-3
TGTGCCAGCAGTTACTCGCCAGAAACAGATACGCAGTATTTT	CASSYSPETDTQYF	.	TRBV6-6	.	TRBJ2-3
TGTGCCAGCAGCGCAGGACAGGGGGCCCGACAGCCCCAGCATTTT	CASSAGQGARQPQHF	once	TRBV7-2	TRBD1	TRBJ1-5
TGTGCCAGCAGCTTAATTTCGGGAGAGCAGTTCTTC	CASSLISGEQFF	.	TRBV11-3	.	TRBJ2-1
TGTGCCAGCAGCTTAAGGGGACAGGGGAGCGCCTACGAGCAGTACTTC	CASSLRGQGSAYEQYF	.	TRBV7-9	TRBD1	TRBJ2-7
TGTGCCAGCAGCTTAGGTCTAGCAATCGGGGCGGGCATTCAGTACTTC	CASSLGLAIGAGIQYF	.	TRBV11-2	.	TRBJ2-4
TGCAGCGTTGGGTCTTTAACGGGAGACGAGCAGTTCTTC	CSVGSLTGDEQFF	.	TRBV29-1	.	TRBJ2-1
TGCAGCGTTGCCCCGTTAGATACCCCGGCAGGATCGGAGACCCAGTACTTC	CSVAPLDTPAGSETQYF	.	TRBV29-1	.	TRBJ2-5
TGCGCCAGCAGCTTGGTTTTGGACTTCACCCAGGATGAGCAGTTCTTC	CASSLVLDFTQDEQFF	.	TRBV5-1	.	TRBJ2-1
TGTGCCAGCAGCTCCCGACAGTCCTACGAGCAGTACTTC	CASSSRQSYEQYF	.	TRBV5-5	.	TRBJ2-7
TGTGCCAGCAGCCCACAGGAGAACCTTGAAGCTTTCTTT	CASSPQENLEAFF	once	TRBV11-1	.	TRBJ1-1
TGCGCCAGCAGCTTGGAGTCAGGGGTCGGGACCAACGTCCTGACTTTC	CASSLESGVGTNVLTF	.	TRBV5-1	.	TRBJ2-6
TGTGCCAGCAGCTTGGGGACTAGCGGGGGAGAGACCCAGTACTTC	CASSLGTSGGETQYF	once	TRBV5-4	TRBD2	TRBJ2-5
TGTGCCAGCAGCCCACAGGGATCCGACACCGGGGAGCTGTTTTTT	CASSPQGSDTGELFF	.	TRBV7-3	.	TRBJ2-2
TGTGCCAGCAGCATTGGACTAGCCACATACGAGCAGTACTTC	CASSIGLATYEQYF	.	TRBV5-4	TRBD2	TRBJ2-7